One sample yielded the 20 T cell receptor beta chains listed below, sequenced in a study of blood T cell repertoires in COVID-19. The repertoire was sequenced with immunoSEQ multiplex PCR; TCRdb's copy has only in-frame clones and lacks some. This table holds fewer than 200,000 clones, approximately 80% found once. Input material: peripheral blood. The receptors were sampled from a man aged 55 to 70 with acute or convalescent COVID-19.

The V call is TRBV4-3, the J call TRBJ1-2; unclear D gene. CDR1 and CDR2 (germline): LGHNA, YSLEER. The CDR3 contains 13 residues. Trimming pared 5 bases from V and 13 bases from J, leaving 20 bases between. The CDR3 here is CASSTTYRESSTF. The CDR3 DNA reads TGCGCCAGCAGCACCACATACCGGGAATCGAGCACCTTC.

This clone is a singleton in its sample. V is TRBV7-3 and J is TRBJ2-1, with D unresolved. Trimming removed 2 bases from V and 3 bases from J, with 5 bases in between. The CDR3 is 13 amino acids. Per the germline V gene, CDR1 is SGHTA and CDR2 is FQGTGA. As DNA, the CDR3 is TGTGCCAGCAGCTTATCCTACTACAATGAGCAGTTCTTC. It yields the protein CASSLSYYNEQFF.

The chain couples TRBV30 to TRBJ2-6; tentative D call: TRBD2 (6 bases). The length of the CDR3 is 15 residues. Trimming left V 0 bases short and J 2 bases short, with 8 bases between. Germline V gene lookup returns CDR1 GTSNPN and CDR2 SVGIG (reference sequence). CDR3: CAWSVGGAGANVLTF. The CDR3 DNA is TGTGCCTGGAGTGTGGGGGGAGCTGGGGCCAACGTCCTGACTTTC.

This chain connects TRBV28 to TRBJ2-5; unclear D gene. Germline V lookup: CDR1 MDHEN, CDR2 SYDVKM. The CDR3 extends over 10 amino acids. Trimming shortened V by 8 bases and J by 5 bases, and 6 bases separated the two germline ends. The CDR3 DNA sequence: TGTGCCAGCGTTCAGGAGACCCAGTACTTC. Residues: CASVQETQYF.

The chain couples TRBV10-3 to TRBJ2-1, with 13 bases lining up with TRBD2. This CDR3 has 15 residues. CDR1 and CDR2 from the germline V gene are ENHRY and SYGVKD. J gave up 5 bases and V 3 bases, and 1 base lay outside the gene matches. This CDR3 is CAISDGLAGDNEQFF. The DNA of the CDR3 is TGTGCCATCAGTGATGGACTAGCGGGGGACAATGAGCAGTTCTTC.

This chain uses TRBV7-9 with TRBJ2-3; 10 bases agree with TRBD2. Trimming cost V 3 bases and J 4 bases; bases outside gene matches: 4. The CDR3 runs to 15 residues. Per germline, CDR1 SEHNR and CDR2 FQNEAQ (reference sequence). The DNA of the CDR3 is TGTGCCAGCAGCTTCGTGGGACTAGCGTCAGATACGCAGTATTTT. Amino acids: CASSFVGLASDTQYF.

The chain couples TRBV3-1 (or the pseudogene TRBV3-2) to TRBJ1-2, with no clear D. Per the germline V gene, CDR1 is LGHDT and CDR2 is YNNKEL (reference sequence). This CDR3 is 15 amino acids long. Trimming stripped 1 base from V and 4 bases from J, with 13 bases between. CDR3 coding DNA: TGTGCCAGCAGCCAAGGGTACTCGGGAGTCTATGGCTACACCTTC. Protein product: CASSQGYSGVYGYTF.

V and J are TRBV3-1 (or the pseudogene TRBV3-2) and TRBJ1-5; the D is unclear. With 8 bases removed from V and 5 bases from J, the gap between germline ends came to 19 bases. CDR3 length: 15 amino acids. CDR1 LGHDT and CDR2 YNNKEL come from the germline V gene (reference sequence). CDR3 in DNA: TGTGCCAGCCAGACCGGTGGGGAGAGGGATCAGCCCCAGCATTTT. Translated, it gives CASQTGGERDQPQHF.

The V and J genes are TRBV30 and TRBJ2-7; 9 bases are shared with TRBD1. This CDR3 region has 15 residues. Germline lookup yields CDR1 GTSNPN and CDR2 SVGIG (reference sequence). J gave up 4 bases and V 1 base, and 8 bases lay outside the gene matches. CDR3 nucleotide sequence: TGTGCCTGGAGTGCGAACGGACAGGGGAAATACGAGCAGTACTTC. Its protein product is CAWSANGQGKYEQYF.

The V and J genes are TRBV5-6 and TRBJ2-4, with D uncertain. The germline CDR1 and CDR2 sequences are SGHDT and YYEEEE. V lost 4 bases and J lost 12, with 14 bases in between. CDR3 length: 12 amino acids. The CDR3 loop reads CASSLDPTAQYF. CDR3 coding DNA: TGTGCCAGCAGCCTGGACCCCACTGCTCAGTACTTC.

This sequence joins TRBV6-6 and TRBJ1-6, with TRBD1 matching over 9 bases. This CDR3 comprises 15 residues. The ends lost 6 bases at V and 10 bases at J; junction bases unmatched: 10. CDR1 is MNHNY, CDR2 SVGAGI, per germline (reference sequence). CDR3 sequence (DNA): TGTGCCAGCAGGGGGGGACAGGGTAACGGATCACCCCTCCACTTT. Translation gives CASRGGQGNGSPLHF.

The chain links TRBV5-1 to TRBJ2-1, with 7 bases identical to TRBD1. After removal of 4 bases from V and 0 bases from J, the junction contained 7 bases not matched to a gene. The CDR3 extends over 16 amino acids. The germline V gene encodes CDR1 SGHRS and CDR2 YFSETQ. CDR3 nucleotide sequence: TGCGCCAGCAGCCCTGACAGGGCTCGCTCCTACAATGAGCAGTTCTTC. Translation: CASSPDRARSYNEQFF. The variable domain in full, with the rest retrieved from reference TRBV5-1 and TRBJ2-1, is KAGVTQTPRYLIKTRGQQVTLSCSPISGHRSVSWYQQTPGQGLQFLFEYFSETQRNKGNFPGRFSGRQFSNSRSEMNVSTLELGDSALYLCASSPDRARSYNEQFFGPGTRLTVL.

V and J are TRBV10-3 and TRBJ1-6; D might be TRBD1 (5 bases). The CDR3 is 13 amino acids. Trimming took 7 bases from V and 7 from J, leaving 11 bases between them. Germline lookup yields CDR1 ENHRY and CDR2 SYGVKD. CDR3: CAITMGGNSPLHF. CDR3 DNA: TGTGCCATCACCATGGGGGGAAATTCACCCCTCCACTTT.

The chain has TRBV5-6 and TRBJ2-7; possible D gene TRBD2, 5 bases. The CDR3 runs 12 residues. CDR1 SGHDT and CDR2 YYEEEE come from the germline V gene. The germline V and J ends were trimmed by 1 base and 7 bases, with 9 bases remaining between them. The CDR3 DNA reads TGTGCCAGCAGCTTGAGAGGAGGTGAGCAGTACTTC. Residues: CASSLRGGEQYF.

This chain joins TRBV4-2 and TRBJ2-7; TRBD2 matches at 14 bases. Trimming removed 0 bases from V and 12 bases from J; junction bases left unmatched: 10. From germline, CDR1 is LGHNA and CDR2 YNFKEQ. The CDR3 is 16 residues long. CDR3: CASSQESGTSGGLGYF. CDR3 DNA sequence: TGTGCCAGCAGCCAAGAGTCGGGGACTAGCGGGGGCCTGGGGTACTTC.

The chain carries TRBV3-1 (or the pseudogene TRBV3-2) and TRBJ2-1, with D possibly being TRBD2 (6 bases). The CDR3 is made up of 15 amino acids. The germline gives CDR1 LGHDT, CDR2 YNNKEL (reference sequence). With 0 bases removed from V and 10 bases from J, the gap between germline ends came to 16 bases. CDR3 DNA: TGTGCCAGCAGCCAAGATCATGGGGGAGGTCGCGAGCAGTTCTTC. This gives the protein CASSQDHGGGREQFF.

The chain recombines TRBV7-9 with TRBJ1-3; D is uncertain. Trimming stripped 2 bases from V and 2 bases from J, with 16 bases between. This CDR3 is 17 amino acids long. Germline lookup yields CDR1 SEHNR and CDR2 FQNEAQ (reference sequence). CDR3 bases: TGTGCCAGCAGCTTATTCTCAGGTCAAAGGCCTGGAAACACCATATATTTT. It encodes CASSLFSGQRPGNTIYF.

V gene TRBV4-2 combines with J gene TRBJ2-5, with TRBD2 matching over 8 bases. Germline CDR1 and CDR2: LGHNA and YNFKEQ. The length of the CDR3 is 16 residues. Trimming cost V 1 base and J 5 bases; bases outside gene matches: 9. The CDR3 coding sequence is TGTGCCAGCAGCCAAGTGACCGGGGGGGCCGGTGAGACCCAGTACTTC. Encoded protein: CASSQVTGGAGETQYF.

This chain connects TRBV5-1 to TRBJ2-7; D gene ambiguous. Germline CDR1 reads SGHRS; CDR2 reads YFSETQ. This CDR3 contains 13 residues. Trimming stripped 0 bases from V and 1 base from J, with 5 bases between. The CDR3, as DNA: TGCGCCAGCAGCTTGGGACATTCCTACGAGCAGTACTTC. Its translation: CASSLGHSYEQYF.

The chain links TRBV6-2 or TRBV6-3 to TRBJ1-2, with D maybe TRBD1 (6 bases). Per the germline V gene, CDR1 is MNHEY and CDR2 is SVGEGT. Trimming left V 5 bases short and J 5 bases short, with 12 bases between. The CDR3 totals 13 residues. CDR3 amino acids: CASSTQGTYGYTF. CDR3 nucleotides: TGTGCCAGCAGTACCCAGGGGACATATGGCTACACCTTC.